The 2 T cell receptor beta chains in this list originate from one sample, sequenced in a study of shared clonotypes between healthy human individuals. Produced via immunoSEQ multiplex PCR; TCRdb's table is partial and in-frame only. The profile covers approximately 500,000 clones, with almost 97% appearing a single time and under 0.06% taken by the ten largest. The sample consisted of naive CD4+ T cells sorted from blood. Noted subset: CD45RA+ positively selected. All receptors derive from a woman aged 25 to 45 in good health.

The V gene is TRBV28, the J gene TRBJ2-5, with 9 nucleotides matching TRBD2. The better agreement between TRBJ2-7 and the DNA end casts doubt on the J call. The CDR3 covers 14 residues. CDR1 and CDR2 from the germline V gene are MDHEN and SYDVKM. Written as DNA, the CDR3 is TGTGCCAGCACGCGGACTAGCGCCTTCTACGAGCAGTACTTC. This translates into CASTRTSAFYEQYF.

The chain uses TRBV6-1 and TRBJ2-7; D not resolved. The germline V gene has CDR1 MNHNS and CDR2 SASEGT. V dropped 7 bases and J dropped 3 bases, with 10 bases sitting between them. There are 12 residues in the CDR3. The CDR3 sequence: CASKSPGYEQYF. The CDR3 DNA reads TGTGCCAGCAAAAGCCCAGGCTACGAGCAGTACTTC.